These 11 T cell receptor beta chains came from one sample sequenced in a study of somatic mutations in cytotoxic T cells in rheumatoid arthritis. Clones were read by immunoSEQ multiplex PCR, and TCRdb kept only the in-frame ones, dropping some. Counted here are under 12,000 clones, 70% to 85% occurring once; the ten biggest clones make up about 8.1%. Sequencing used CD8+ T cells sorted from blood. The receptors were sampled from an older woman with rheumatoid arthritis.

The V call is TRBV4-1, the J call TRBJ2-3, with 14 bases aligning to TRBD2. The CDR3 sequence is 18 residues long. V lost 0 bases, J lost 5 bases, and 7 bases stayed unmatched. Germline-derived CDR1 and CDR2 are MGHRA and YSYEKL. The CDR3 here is CASSQDFGTSGSGDTQYF. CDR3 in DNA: TGCGCCAGCAGCCAAGATTTCGGGACTAGCGGGAGTGGAGATACGCAGTATTTT.

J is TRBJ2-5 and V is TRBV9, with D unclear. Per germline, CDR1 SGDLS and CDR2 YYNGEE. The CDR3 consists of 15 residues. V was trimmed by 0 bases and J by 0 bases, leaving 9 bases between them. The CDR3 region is CASSVAARDQETQYF. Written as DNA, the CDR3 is TGTGCCAGCAGCGTAGCTGCCCGAGACCAAGAGACCCAGTACTTC.

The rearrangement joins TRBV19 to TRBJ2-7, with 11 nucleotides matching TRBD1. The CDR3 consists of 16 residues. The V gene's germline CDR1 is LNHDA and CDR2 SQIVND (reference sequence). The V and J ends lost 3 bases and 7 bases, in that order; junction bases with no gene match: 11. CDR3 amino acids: CASSILPGQGAGEQYF. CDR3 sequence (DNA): TGTGCCAGTAGTATCCTACCCGGACAGGGGGCAGGGGAGCAGTACTTC.

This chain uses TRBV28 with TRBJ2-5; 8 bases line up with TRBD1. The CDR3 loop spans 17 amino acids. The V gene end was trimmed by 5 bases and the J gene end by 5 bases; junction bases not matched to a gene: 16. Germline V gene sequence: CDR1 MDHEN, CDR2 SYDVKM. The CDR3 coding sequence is TGTGCCAGCAGTACCTCCGTATTGACAGGGGTTCGTGAGACCCAGTACTTC. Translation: CASSTSVLTGVRETQYF.

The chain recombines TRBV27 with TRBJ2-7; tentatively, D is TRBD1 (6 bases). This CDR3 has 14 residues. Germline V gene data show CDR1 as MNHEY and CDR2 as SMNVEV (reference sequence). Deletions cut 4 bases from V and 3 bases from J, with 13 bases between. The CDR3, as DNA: TGTGCCAGCAGTTCCACAGGGTACCACTACGAGCAGTACTTC. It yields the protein CASSSTGYHYEQYF.

In DNA form, the CDR3 reads TGTGCCAGCAGTCCCGGACAGGGACTGATTTCGCAGTATTTT. Translating it yields CASSPGQGLISQYF. The chain couples TRBV28 to TRBJ2-3; 8 bases are shared with TRBD1. Looked up from germline, CDR1 is MDHEN and CDR2 is SYDVKM. V lost 5 bases and J lost 10; bases outside the gene matches: 11. The CDR3 extends over 14 amino acids.

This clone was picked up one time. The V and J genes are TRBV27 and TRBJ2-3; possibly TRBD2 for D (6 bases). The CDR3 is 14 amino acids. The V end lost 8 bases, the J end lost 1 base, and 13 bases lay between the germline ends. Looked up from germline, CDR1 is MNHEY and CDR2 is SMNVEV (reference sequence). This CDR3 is CASQAGGGTDTQYF. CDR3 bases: TGTGCCAGCCAGGCAGGCGGGGGCACAGATACGCAGTATTTT.

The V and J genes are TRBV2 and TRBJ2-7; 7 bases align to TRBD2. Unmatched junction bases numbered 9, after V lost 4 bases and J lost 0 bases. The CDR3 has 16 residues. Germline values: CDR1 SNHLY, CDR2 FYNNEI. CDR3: CASSGPSLAVSYEQYF. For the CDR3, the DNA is TGTGCCAGCAGTGGCCCCTCTCTAGCGGTCTCCTACGAGCAGTACTTC. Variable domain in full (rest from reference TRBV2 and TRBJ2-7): EPEVTQTPSHQVTQMGQEVILRCVPISNHLYFYWYRQILGQKVEFLVSFYNNEISEKSEIFDDQFSVERPDGSNFTLKIRSTKLEDSAMYFCASSGPSLAVSYEQYFGPGTRLTVT.

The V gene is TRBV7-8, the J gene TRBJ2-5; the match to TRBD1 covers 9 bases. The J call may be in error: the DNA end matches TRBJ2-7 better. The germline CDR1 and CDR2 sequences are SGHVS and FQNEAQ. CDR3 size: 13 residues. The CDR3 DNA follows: TGTGCCAGCAGCGAGGGGACAGGGAACGAGCAGTACTTC. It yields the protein CASSEGTGNEQYF.

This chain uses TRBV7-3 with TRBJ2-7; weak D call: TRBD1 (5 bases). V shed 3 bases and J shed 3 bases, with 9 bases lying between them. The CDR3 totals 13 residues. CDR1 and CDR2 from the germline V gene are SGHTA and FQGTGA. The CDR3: CASSFGANYEQYF. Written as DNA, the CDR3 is TGTGCCAGCAGCTTTGGGGCTAACTACGAGCAGTACTTC.

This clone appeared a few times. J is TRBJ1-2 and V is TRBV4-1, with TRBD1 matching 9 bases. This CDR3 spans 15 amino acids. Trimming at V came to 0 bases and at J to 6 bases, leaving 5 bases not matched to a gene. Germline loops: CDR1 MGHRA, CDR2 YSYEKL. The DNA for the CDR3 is TGCGCCAGCAGCCAAGAGCCTACAGGGGGCGATGGCTACACCTTC. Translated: CASSQEPTGGDGYTF.